A single sample gave rise to the 21 T cell receptor beta chains below, sequenced in a study of shared clonotypes between healthy human individuals. Only in-frame clones appear in the TCRdb table, and some are missing; sequencing was by immunoSEQ multiplex PCR. This repertoire shows millions of clones, about 95% found once; its top ten account for 0.9% to 1.3%. Terminally differentiated effector memory CD45RA+ cells were excluded by CCR7 positive selection of CD45RO-negative cells. Specimen: naive CD8+ T cells sorted from blood. The source is a man younger than 35 in good health.

V gene TRBV19 combines with J gene TRBJ2-1; D is perhaps TRBD2 (7 bases). The CDR3 has 16 residues. Looked up from germline, CDR1 is LNHDA and CDR2 is SQIVND (reference sequence). Trimming pared 1 base from V and 3 bases from J, leaving 13 bases between. CDR3 nucleotides: TGTGCCAGTAGTATAGTCGCGGGGGCGGGCTACAATGAGCAGTTCTTC. It translates to CASSIVAGAGYNEQFF.

The CDR3 region has the DNA TGTGCCAGCAGCGCATGGACAGGGGGCTCCCAAGAGACCCAGTACTTC. The encoded protein is CASSAWTGGSQETQYF. V usage is TRBV2 and J usage is TRBJ2-5; 11 nucleotides agree with TRBD1. V lost 6 bases, J lost 1 base, and 7 bases stayed unmatched. The length of the CDR3 is 16 residues. The germline gives CDR1 SNHLY, CDR2 FYNNEI.

The chain employs TRBV27 and TRBJ1-2; D remains unclear. The V gene's germline CDR1 is MNHEY and CDR2 SMNVEV (reference sequence). Trimming left V 2 bases short and J 0 bases short, with 7 bases between. CDR3 size: 14 residues. CDR3 coding DNA: TGTGCCAGCAGTTTAGCGCCAACTAACTATGGCTACACCTTC. This translates into CASSLAPTNYGYTF.

This chain joins TRBV30 and TRBJ2-2; D remains unclear. Germline V gene lookup returns CDR1 GTSNPN and CDR2 SVGIG (reference sequence). The CDR3 covers 13 residues. Trimming cost V 0 bases and J 7 bases, with 9 bases left between them. CDR3 in DNA: TGTGCCTGGAGTGTACAGTACGGCGGGGAGCTGTTTTTT. It translates to CAWSVQYGGELFF.

This clone was counted once. V gene TRBV9 combines with J gene TRBJ2-2, with D possibly matching TRBD2 (5 bases). The CDR3 runs to 16 residues. V shed 3 bases and J shed 4 bases, with 16 bases lying between them. Germline lookup yields CDR1 SGDLS and CDR2 YYNGEE. In DNA form, the CDR3 reads TGTGCCAGCAGCGGGAATAGGGTCACTAGCACCGGGGAGCTGTTTTTT. The encoded protein is CASSGNRVTSTGELFF.

The chain links TRBV13 to TRBJ2-7; D is tentatively TRBD1 or TRBD2 (5 bases each). V shed 5 bases and J shed 2 bases, with 13 bases lying between them. The CDR3 sequence is 14 residues long. CDR1 is PRHDT and CDR2 is FYEKMQ in the germline V gene (reference sequence). The CDR3 here is CASSTTGTPYEQYF. Written as DNA, the CDR3 is TGTGCCAGCAGCACCACCGGGACCCCCTACGAGCAGTACTTC.

The chain combines TRBV7-2 with TRBJ2-7; no clear D gene. Germline CDR1 reads SGHTA; CDR2 reads FQGNSA. V was pared by 3 bases and J by 6 bases, with 15 bases between. This CDR3 contains 14 residues. As DNA, the CDR3 is TGTGCCAGCAGCTTCCCTCCTAGTCGGGCCGAGCAGTACTTC. Protein sequence: CASSFPPSRAEQYF.

The V call is TRBV4-3, the J call TRBJ2-7; the match to TRBD2 covers 10 bases. This CDR3 has 15 residues. From germline, CDR1 is LGHNA and CDR2 YSLEER. The ends lost 0 bases at V and 3 bases at J; junction bases unmatched: 2. The CDR3 loop is CASSQDASGSYEQYF. The CDR3 DNA is TGCGCCAGCAGCCAAGATGCTAGCGGGAGCTACGAGCAGTACTTC.

This chain links TRBV6-6 with TRBJ2-3; tentatively, D is TRBD1 or TRBD2 (5 bases each). The CDR3 runs to 13 residues. The germline gives CDR1 MNHNY, CDR2 SVGAGI (reference sequence). V was clipped by 4 bases and J by 4 bases, with 9 bases between them. DNA for the CDR3: TGTGCCAGCAGTTGGGACCCGGCAGATACGCAGTATTTT. Its translation is CASSWDPADTQYF.

This clone is a singleton in its sample. This sequence joins TRBV6-1 and TRBJ1-2, with D unresolved. In germline, CDR1 is MNHNS, CDR2 SASEGT. V lost 4 bases and J 4 bases, leaving 13 bases between the germline ends. The CDR3 is 14 amino acids. The CDR3 protein is CASSATDDVYGYTF. The CDR3 region has the DNA TGTGCCAGCAGTGCGACGGATGACGTCTATGGCTACACCTTC.

The chain links TRBV4-1 to TRBJ2-5; D is unclear. The V gene's germline CDR1 is MGHRA and CDR2 YSYEKL. This CDR3 contains 15 residues. The V end was cut by 3 bases, the J end by 2 bases, with 13 bases between. The CDR3 region has the DNA TGCGCCAGCAGCCATAAAGACACATCTCAAGAGACCCAGTACTTC. This encodes CASSHKDTSQETQYF.

This clone showed up just once. This chain links TRBV28 with TRBJ2-7; perhaps TRBD2 as D (6 bases). The V gene's germline CDR1 is MDHEN and CDR2 SYDVKM. V lost 1 base to trimming and J lost 4 bases, with 14 bases between them. CDR3 length equals 15 residues. CDR3 nucleotide sequence: TGTGCCAGCAGTTTATCCGCGGGGTACGGGTACGAGCAGTACTTC. Translation gives CASSLSAGYGYEQYF.

This chain joins TRBV4-2 and TRBJ2-7, with 9 bases fitting TRBD2. Trimming took 0 bases from V and 0 from J; bases not matched to a gene: 3. The CDR3 is made up of 16 amino acids. Germline V gene sequence: CDR1 LGHNA, CDR2 YNFKEQ. CDR3 sequence reads: CASSQESGGSSYEQYF. The CDR3 DNA reads TGTGCCAGCAGCCAAGAAAGCGGGGGGAGCTCCTACGAGCAGTACTTC.

The genes are TRBV27 and TRBJ1-4, with 8 bases lining up with TRBD1. The germline gives CDR1 MNHEY, CDR2 SMNVEV (reference sequence). This CDR3 is 15 amino acids long. Germline trimming cut 7 bases from V and 8 bases from J; bases unmatched to any gene: 12. CDR3 DNA: TGTGCCAGCACCAAGTATGGGACAGGAGAAGAAAAACTGTTTTTT. Translated, it gives CASTKYGTGEEKLFF.

The chain combines TRBV28 with TRBJ2-4; D is perhaps TRBD1 (5 bases). CDR3 length: 13 residues. Germline V gene sequence: CDR1 MDHEN, CDR2 SYDVKM. V lost 4 bases, J lost 8 bases, and 12 bases lay in between. The DNA of the CDR3 is TGTGCCAGCAGTTCATGGACAAAAGACATTCAGTACTTC. Protein: CASSSWTKDIQYF.

In the case of this clone: The identical CDR3 is also encoded by other nucleotide sequences in the sample. The V and J genes are TRBV7-2 and TRBJ1-5; D is ambiguous. This CDR3 is 14 amino acids long. Trimming took 1 base from V and 0 from J, leaving 4 bases between them. CDR1 is SGHTA, CDR2 FQGNSA, per germline. The CDR3 sequence is CASSLGFSNQPQHF. CDR3 in DNA: TGTGCCAGCAGCTTAGGGTTTAGCAATCAGCCCCAGCATTTT.

This sequence joins TRBV30 and TRBJ2-1; no clear D gene. The germline CDR1 and CDR2 sequences are GTSNPN and SVGIG (reference sequence). The length of the CDR3 is 15 residues. Trimming shortened V by 5 bases and J by 7 bases, and 21 bases separated the two germline ends. The CDR3 sequence is CAWSPLEPPQNEQFF. CDR3 nucleotide sequence: TGTGCCTGGTCGCCCCTAGAGCCCCCCCAGAATGAGCAGTTCTTC.

On this clone: The sample carries other DNA sequences with the same CDR3. The chain links TRBV7-9 to TRBJ2-7; no clear D. V lost 1 base and J 7 bases, leaving 8 bases between the germline ends. Germline-derived CDR1 and CDR2 are SEHNR and FQNEAQ (reference sequence). This CDR3 region has 12 residues. CDR3 DNA: TGTGCCAGCAGCTTAGTTAGTGGAGAGCAGTACTTC. Residues: CASSLVSGEQYF.

The V gene is TRBV2, the J gene TRBJ2-3; TRBD2 matches at 8 bases. The CDR3 totals 17 residues. Per the germline V gene, CDR1 is SNHLY and CDR2 is FYNNEI. Trimming removed 3 bases from V and 1 base from J; junction bases left unmatched: 9. The CDR3 region is CASSESGSQWGTDTQYF. The CDR3 coding sequence is TGTGCCAGCAGTGAGAGCGGGAGCCAGTGGGGCACAGATACGCAGTATTTT.

This clone was observed a few times. This may arise from a read error, as a much more abundant clone is one base away. The gene calls are TRBV9 and TRBJ1-1; no definite D call. V was clipped by 0 bases and J by 1 base, with 4 bases between them. CDR3 size: 13 residues. CDR1 is SGDLS and CDR2 is YYNGEE in the germline V gene. CDR3 in amino acids: CASSVGWNTEAFF. CDR3 DNA: TGTGCCAGCAGCGTAGGTTGGAACACTGAAGCTTTCTTT.

The chain is built from TRBV27 and TRBJ2-7, with D maybe TRBD2 (5 bases). This CDR3 has 12 amino acids. Germline CDR1 is MNHEY and CDR2 is SMNVEV (reference sequence). The V and J ends lost 8 bases and 7 bases respectively, with 15 bases between them. The CDR3 protein is CASHSGIGEQYF. Written as DNA, the CDR3 is TGTGCCAGCCACTCCGGGATTGGAGAGCAGTACTTC.